The sequence of this T cell receptor (beta chain) was determined in a study of post-analysis software for immune sequencing data. Regarding the study as a whole: When patients were compared with controls, about five TRBV segments were more frequent, TRBV5-6, TRBV5-1 and TRBV20-1 among them. Comparison with controls showed significantly lower normalized Chao1 diversity in multiple sclerosis patients.

The V gene lost 4 bases and the J gene lost 13 bases, with 17 bases spanning the gap. The CDR3 sequence is 12 residues long. Germline V gene data show CDR1 as DFQATT and CDR2 as SNEGSKA (reference sequence). A word on this clonotype: Its antigen is unidentified.

Incorporated into the TCR beta cDNA libraries were unique molecular identifiers, which served to reduce PCR and sequencing biases. One entry per CDR3 protein, called by TCRdb with MiXCR from the PCR reads. The sample holds hundreds of thousands of distinct CDR3 sequences, approximately 53% seen once. This rearrangement joins TRBV20-1 to TRBJ2-4; either TRBD1 or TRBD2 may fit D (5 bases each). The sequence was collected from a girl aged 10 to 17 with multiple sclerosis. The sequenced sample was blood. In DNA, the CDR3 is TGCAGTGCTAAATACCTGTTGGGACCACAGTACTTC. Translation gives CSAKYLLGPQYF.